Listed here are 9 T cell receptor beta chains from one sample, sequenced in a study of beta chain features in type 1 diabetes. TCRB transcripts that were expressed got sequenced, as all of the isolated RNA had been reverse transcribed. Measured with immunoSEQ multiplex PCR; TCRdb has only the in-frame clones, and not every one. This table has 400,000 or so clones, over 9.5% appearing once. No antigen has been identified for these receptors. Study-level findings and limits: In every one of the four CD4+ subsets, TCRB CDR3s were moderately but significantly shorter in Type 1 diabetes patients.

The source material was naive CD4+ T cells from blood. Every receptor here comes from a woman between 18 and 29 years old with type 1 diabetes.

This clone was counted only a few times. The J gene is TRBJ2-1, the V gene TRBV10-3; tentative D call: TRBD1 (6 bases). Germline values: CDR1 ENHRY, CDR2 SYGVKD. Deletions cut 10 bases from V and 6 bases from J, with 13 bases between. This CDR3 has 12 residues. The CDR3 spells CATSRTANEQFF. CDR3 DNA: TGTGCCACGTCCCGGACAGCCAATGAGCAGTTCTTC.

The chain employs TRBV11-2 and TRBJ2-1; D is ambiguous. Trimming took off 5 bases at V and 7 bases at J, with 9 bases between the two ends. The V gene's germline CDR1 is SGHAT and CDR2 FQNNGV. This CDR3 is 12 amino acids long. In DNA, the CDR3 is TGTGCCAGCAGCCCCTTGGAGAATGAGCAGTTCTTC. Residues: CASSPLENEQFF.

This chain links TRBV10-3 with TRBJ1-2; D remains ambiguous. The CDR3 runs 14 residues. V lost 6 bases to trimming and J lost 4 bases, with 15 bases between them. From germline, CDR1 is ENHRY and CDR2 SYGVKD. The CDR3 sequence is CAIRDRDGIYGYTF. The DNA for the CDR3 is TGTGCCATCAGGGACCGGGATGGGATCTATGGCTACACCTTC.

This clone was detected a few times. The V call is TRBV7-2, the J call TRBJ1-1; possible D gene TRBD1, 6 bases. Germline V gives CDR1 SGHTA, CDR2 FQGNSA. The V gene lost 5 bases and the J gene lost 11 bases, with 21 bases spanning the gap. The CDR3 is 14 residues long. The CDR3 sequence: CASSQATTQGFAFF. CDR3 nucleotides: TGTGCCAGCAGCCAAGCCACGACCCAGGGGTTCGCTTTCTTT.

This chain links TRBV10-3 with TRBJ2-2; 10 nucleotides align to TRBD2. This CDR3 comprises 17 residues. CDR1 and CDR2 (germline): ENHRY, SYGVKD. The trim removed 6 bases at V and 1 base at J, leaving 8 bases unmatched. DNA of the CDR3: TGTGCCATCAGAACCCGGACTAGCGGAGGGAACACCGGGGAGCTGTTTTTT. Amino acids: CAIRTRTSGGNTGELFF.

This clone was found a few times. The gene calls are TRBV7-9 and TRBJ2-7, with 8 bases fitting TRBD1. Germline V CDR1 and CDR2: SEHNR, FQNEAQ (reference sequence). The CDR3 has 15 amino acids. The ends lost 2 bases at V and 0 bases at J; junction bases unmatched: 3. This chain's CDR3 is CASSLQGASSYEQYF. As DNA, the CDR3 is TGTGCCAGCAGCTTACAGGGGGCCTCCTCCTACGAGCAGTACTTC.

This clone came up a few times. The V and J genes are TRBV19 and TRBJ2-3, with 9 nucleotides matching TRBD2. Trimming at V came to 4 bases and at J to 2 bases, leaving 4 bases not matched to a gene. The CDR3 is 15 amino acids. Germline CDR1 LNHDA, CDR2 SQIVND (reference sequence). CDR3 region: CASSTSGRPTDTQYF. The CDR3 nucleotides are TGTGCCAGTAGTACCAGCGGGAGGCCCACAGATACGCAGTATTTT.

The rearrangement links TRBV7-9 to TRBJ1-2; 10 nucleotides align to TRBD1. The CDR3 contains 14 residues. Per germline, CDR1 SEHNR and CDR2 FQNEAQ (reference sequence). Trimming removed 2 bases from V and 8 bases from J; junction bases left unmatched: 5. CDR3 coding DNA: TGTGCCAGCAGCTTACCGGGACAGGGGAAGGGCTACACCTTC. Amino acids: CASSLPGQGKGYTF. Variable domain in full (rest from reference TRBV7-9 and TRBJ1-2): DTGVSQNPRHKITKRGQNVTFRCDPISEHNRLYWYRQTLGQGPEFLTYFQNEAQLEKSRLLSDRFSAERPKGSFSTLEIQRTEQGDSAMYLCASSLPGQGKGYTFGSGTRLTVV.

There are a few counts of this clone. V usage is TRBV4-3 and J usage is TRBJ1-2; 7 nucleotides match TRBD1. V lost 0 bases, J lost 3 bases, and 4 bases stayed unmatched. The CDR3 has 15 residues. Per the germline V gene, CDR1 is LGHNA and CDR2 is YSLEER. In DNA, the CDR3 is TGCGCCAGCAGCCAAGAAGGAGGGGGCGACTATGGCTACACCTTC. This gives the protein CASSQEGGGDYGYTF.